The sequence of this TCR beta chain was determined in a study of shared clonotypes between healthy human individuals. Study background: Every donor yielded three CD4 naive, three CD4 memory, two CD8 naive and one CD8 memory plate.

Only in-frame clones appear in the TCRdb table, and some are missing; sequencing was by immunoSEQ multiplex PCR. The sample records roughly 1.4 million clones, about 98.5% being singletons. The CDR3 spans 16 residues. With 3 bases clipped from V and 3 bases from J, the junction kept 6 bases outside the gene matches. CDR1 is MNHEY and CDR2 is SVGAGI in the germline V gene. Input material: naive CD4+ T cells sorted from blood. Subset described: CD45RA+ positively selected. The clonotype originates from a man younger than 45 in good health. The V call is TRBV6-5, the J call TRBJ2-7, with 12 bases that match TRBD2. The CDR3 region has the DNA TGTGCCAGCAGTTATTACCGACTAGCGGGAGACTACGAGCAGTACTTC. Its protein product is CASSYYRLAGDYEQYF.